This record covers a single TCR beta chain. The antigen is not known. The data belong to a study of blood T cell dynamics during melanoma immunotherapy. Study background: Metastatic melanoma patients received first-line pembrolizumab or nivolumab plus ipilimumab. Overall study results and limits: It remained unknown if the driving T cell clones were melanoma-specific.

Trimming pared 5 bases from V and 4 bases from J, leaving 14 bases between. The germline CDR1 and CDR2 sequences are SQVTM and ANQGSEA. The CDR3 extends over 13 amino acids. Profiling relied on immunoSEQ multiplex PCR, and the TCRdb table lists in-frame clones only, not all of them. Of 6,000 or so clones in the sample, around four fifths were seen once. The time point here: week 3, after first cycle of checkpoint inhibitor. The chain recombines TRBV29-1 with TRBJ1-1; D not certain. The sequence was collected from a human donor with melanoma. Some clones in this sample may be carry-over from other donors' samples. The starting material was blood, obtained from a patient treated with checkpoint blockade. CDR3 protein: CSVTSESGTEAFF. CDR3 bases: TGCAGCGTTACGAGCGAATCGGGCACTGAAGCTTTCTTT.